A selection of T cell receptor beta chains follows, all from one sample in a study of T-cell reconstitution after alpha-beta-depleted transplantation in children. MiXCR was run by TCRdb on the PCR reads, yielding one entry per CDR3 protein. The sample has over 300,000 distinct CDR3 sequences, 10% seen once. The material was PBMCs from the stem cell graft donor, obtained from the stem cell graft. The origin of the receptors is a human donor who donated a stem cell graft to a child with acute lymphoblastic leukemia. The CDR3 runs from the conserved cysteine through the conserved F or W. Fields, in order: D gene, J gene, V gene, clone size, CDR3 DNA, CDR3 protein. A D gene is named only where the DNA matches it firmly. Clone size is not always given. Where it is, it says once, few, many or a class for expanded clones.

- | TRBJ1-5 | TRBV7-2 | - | TGTGCCAGCAGCTTAGATGTATTAAGCAATCAGCCCCAGCATTTT | CASSLDVLSNQPQHF
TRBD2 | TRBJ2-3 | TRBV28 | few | TGTGCCAGCAGTTCCCCCACCCTAGCGGGAGTGGTAGATACGCAGTATTTT | CASSSPTLAGVVDTQYF
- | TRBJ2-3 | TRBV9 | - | TGTGCCAGCAGCGTAGGGGGGGAAGATACGCAGTATTTT | CASSVGGEDTQYF
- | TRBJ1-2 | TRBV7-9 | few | TGTGCCAGCAGCTTAGGAACAGGCTCGGCAGGCGGCTACACCTTC | CASSLGTGSAGGYTF
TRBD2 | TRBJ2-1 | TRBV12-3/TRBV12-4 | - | TGTGCCAGCAAGCCTAGCCCGGGACTAGCGGGAGCCCACCATTTGTATGAGCAGTTCTTC | CASKPSPGLAGAHHLYEQFF
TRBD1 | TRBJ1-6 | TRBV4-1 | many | TGCGCCAGCAGCCAACCGGGACAGGGAAATTCACCCCTCCACTTT | CASSQPGQGNSPLHF
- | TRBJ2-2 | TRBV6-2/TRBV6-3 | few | TGTGCCAGCAGTCCCATAGGGGCCCGCACCGGGGAGCTGTTTTTT | CASSPIGARTGELFF
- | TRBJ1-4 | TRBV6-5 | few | TGTGCCAGCAGTTACTCGATCAGGTTGGGTGAAAAACTGTTTTTT | CASSYSIRLGEKLFF
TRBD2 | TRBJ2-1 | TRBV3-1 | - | TGTGCCAGCAGCCACCGGGGGGACCCCTTCCGGGAGCAGTTCTTC | CASSHRGDPFREQFF
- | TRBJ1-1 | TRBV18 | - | TGTGCCAGCTCACCGCAGAGTCGAAACACTGAAGCTTTCTTT | CASSPQSRNTEAFF
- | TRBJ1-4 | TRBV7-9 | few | TGTGCCAGCCGCGGTTTAAGGGGCGATAATGAAAAACTGTTTTTT | CASRGLRGDNEKLFF
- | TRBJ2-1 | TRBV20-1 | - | TGCAGTGCTGTCCGACCAGTGGGCAATGAGCAGTTCTTC | CSAVRPVGNEQFF
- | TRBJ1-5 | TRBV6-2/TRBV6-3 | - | TGTGCCAGCAGGAGAGACAGGCGTAATCAGCCCCAGCATTTT | CASRRDRRNQPQHF
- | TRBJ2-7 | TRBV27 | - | TGTGCCAGCAGTTTTAATTTTGAGAGCTCCTACGAGCAGTACTTC | CASSFNFESSYEQYF
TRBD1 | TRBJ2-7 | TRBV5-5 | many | TGTGCCAGCAGCTTGCCAGGGGGAAGCTACGAGCAGTACTTC | CASSLPGGSYEQYF
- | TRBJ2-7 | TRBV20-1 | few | TGCAGTGCTAGTTCTCCTATAGGGGCCTACGAGCAGTACTTC | CSASSPIGAYEQYF
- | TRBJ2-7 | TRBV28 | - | TGTGCCAGCACCCCCGGAGGTCTTGCCTCCTACGAGCAGTACTTC | CASTPGGLASYEQYF
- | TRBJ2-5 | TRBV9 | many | TGTGCCAGCAGCGCCGATGGAGGGGTGGGGGAGACCCAGTACTTC | CASSADGGVGETQYF
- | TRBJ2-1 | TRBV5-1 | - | TGCGCCAGCAGCTGGGGGCCCGAATCCTACAATGAGCAGTTCTTC | CASSWGPESYNEQFF
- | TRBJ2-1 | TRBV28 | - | TGTGCCAGCAGTTTGCCCAGCGTTTACAATGAGCAGTTCTTC | CASSLPSVYNEQFF
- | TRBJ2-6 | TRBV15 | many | TGTGCCACCAGCAGAGACCAGGGTTCTGGGGCCAACGTCCTGACTTTC | CATSRDQGSGANVLTF
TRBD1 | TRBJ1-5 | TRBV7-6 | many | TGTGCCAGCAGCTTAGCGCCGGACAGGATAAACCAGCCCCAGCATTTT | CASSLAPDRINQPQHF
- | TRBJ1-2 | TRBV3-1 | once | TGTGCCAGCAGCCAAGGGAACAGTTTTTACTATGGCTACACCTTC | CASSQGNSFYYGYTF
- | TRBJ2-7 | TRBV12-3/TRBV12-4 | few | TGTGCCAGCAGTAAACCTCCGGGACGGGGCTCCTACGAGCAGTACTTC | CASSKPPGRGSYEQYF
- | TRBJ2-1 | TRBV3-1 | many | TGTGCCAGCAGCCAATGGGGTAATGAGCAGTTCTTC | CASSQWGNEQFF
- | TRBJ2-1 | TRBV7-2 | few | TGTGCCAGCAGCTTAGGGGCAGGGGAGCATGAGCAGTTCTTC | CASSLGAGEHEQFF
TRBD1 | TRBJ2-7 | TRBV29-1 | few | TGCAGCGTTGCATCTTCGAGAACAGGGGGAACCTACGAGCAGTACTTC | CSVASSRTGGTYEQYF